This T cell receptor (beta chain) appears in the sequencing data of a study of T cells in Graves' hyperthyroidism and ophthalmopathy. Study at large: Staff took peripheral blood when the initial diagnosis was made, before any treatment began.

This clonotype came up a few times. Antigen: not known. Germline lookup yields CDR1 MNHNS and CDR2 SASEGT. CDR3 size: 16 residues. V was clipped by 1 base and J by 2 bases; unmatched bases: 5. Amplification of TCR beta CDR3 regions used RNA as the template. The TCR CDR3 first-round RT-PCR relied on the HTBI primer set. Each CDR3 protein gets one entry after TCRdb re-called the multiplex PCR reads with MiXCR. The table records approximately 610,000 distinct CDR3 sequences, roughly 14% of them present only once. Findings of the study overall: In simple terms, a model built on 13 V-J features told ophthalmopathy apart from stable hyperthyroidism. Blood samples included most of the expanded thyroid clonotypes exceeding 0.001. The model identified upcoming ophthalmopathy a median roughly 6 months ahead of onset.

V is TRBV6-1 and J is TRBJ2-7, with 10 bases identical to TRBD1. The receptor's source is a woman in her thirties or forties with Graves' ophthalmopathy. The specimen sequenced was blood. CDR3 coding DNA: TGTGCCAGCAGTGAAGGACCCGGGACAGGGGCCTACGAGCAGTACTTC. It is translated as CASSEGPGTGAYEQYF.